This entry lists 9 T cell receptor beta chains sequenced from one sample in a study of radiation and T cells in renal cell carcinoma. Assay: immunoSEQ multiplex PCR; the TCRdb copy retains only in-frame clones and omits some. Found here are about 10,000 clones, nearly 60% of them singletons; the top ten hold about 10%. Sample treatment: treatment-naive control, cytoreductive nephrectomy. Specimen: tumor tissue, collected from a patient whose treatment was nephrectomy without radiotherapy. The source is a man in his forties with renal cell carcinoma.

This sequence joins TRBV27 and TRBJ2-4; 10 bases align to TRBD2. The CDR3 has 14 amino acids. The germline V gene encodes CDR1 MNHEY and CDR2 SMNVEV (reference sequence). The J segment lost 12 bases and the V segment lost 5 bases, leaving 10 bases of the junction unmatched. CDR3 region: CASSANPASGSQYF. Written as DNA, the CDR3 is TGTGCCAGCAGTGCTAATCCGGCTAGCGGGAGTCAGTACTTC.

The V call is TRBV28, the J call TRBJ2-5; perhaps TRBD1 as D (6 bases). Germline loops: CDR1 MDHEN, CDR2 SYDVKM. There are 14 residues in the CDR3. Trimming took 6 bases from V and 2 from J, leaving 13 bases between them. The DNA of the CDR3 is TGTGCCAGCAGCCCCCGGACAGCACAAGAGACCCAGTACTTC. Amino acids: CASSPRTAQETQYF.

The chain joins TRBV2 to TRBJ1-2; perhaps TRBD1 as D (5 bases). The CDR3 runs to 11 residues. The ends were cut back, 10 bases at V and 8 bases at J, with 14 bases in the middle. From germline, CDR1 is SNHLY and CDR2 FYNNEI. The CDR3 DNA reads as TGTGCCACCTGGGGGGTAGACGGCTACACCTTC. Protein sequence: CATWGVDGYTF.

The rearrangement uses TRBV19 and TRBJ1-3; D gene ambiguous. The CDR3 is made up of 13 amino acids. CDR1 is LNHDA, CDR2 SQIVND, per germline (reference sequence). The germline V and J ends were trimmed by 6 bases and 0 bases, with 6 bases remaining between them. The CDR3 DNA is TGTGCCAGTAGACGCAACTCTGGAAACACCATATATTTT. Protein product: CASRRNSGNTIYF. Based on the CDR3 plus reference TRBV19 and TRBJ1-3, the full variable domain is DGGITQSPKYLFRKEGQNVTLSCEQNLNHDAMYWYRQDPGQGLRLIYYSQIVNDFQKGDIAEGYSVSREKKESFPLTVTSAQKNPTAFYLCASRRNSGNTIYFGEGSWLTVV.

The rearrangement uses TRBV5-4 and TRBJ1-2; 7 positions agree with TRBD1. Germline V gene lookup returns CDR1 SGHNT and CDR2 YYREEE (reference sequence). Germline trimming cut 4 bases from V and 8 bases from J; bases unmatched to any gene: 8. The CDR3 runs 13 residues. CDR3 coding DNA: TGTGCCAGCAGCCCGGACAGGCTTGAGGGCTACACCTTC. Its protein is CASSPDRLEGYTF. Full variable domain (missing parts from reference TRBV5-4 and TRBJ1-2): ETGVTQSPTHLIKTRGQQVTLRCSSQSGHNTVSWYQQALGQGPQFIFQYYREEENGRGNFPPRFSGLQFPNYSSELNVNALELDDSALYLCASSPDRLEGYTFGSGTRLTVV.

This chain links TRBV7-9 with TRBJ2-1; tentatively, D is TRBD1 or TRBD2 (6 bases each). The V and J ends lost 4 bases and 0 bases respectively, with 13 bases between them. The CDR3 spans 16 residues. In germline, CDR1 is SEHNR, CDR2 FQNEAQ (reference sequence). CDR3 bases: TGTGCCAGCAGCTCAGGGGCGGGGTTCTCCTACAATGAGCAGTTCTTC. Its translation: CASSSGAGFSYNEQFF.

This sequence joins TRBV27 and TRBJ1-4, with D possibly TRBD1 on 6 matching bases. Trimming pared 1 base from V and 7 bases from J, leaving 19 bases between. This CDR3 comprises 17 residues. Germline V gene data show CDR1 as MNHEY and CDR2 as SMNVEV (reference sequence). As DNA, the CDR3 is TGTGCCAGCAGTTTATTCCCTCCTAGGGGGGTGAGTGAAAAACTGTTTTTT. Translation: CASSLFPPRGVSEKLFF.

This clone was observed once. The chain uses TRBV7-8 and TRBJ1-6, with D perhaps TRBD1 (6 bases). Trimming stripped 5 bases from V and 6 bases from J, with 11 bases between. The CDR3 is 14 amino acids. Germline V lookup: CDR1 SGHVS, CDR2 FQNEAQ. This chain's CDR3 is CASSPGAINSPLHF. The CDR3 DNA sequence: TGTGCCAGCAGCCCAGGGGCTATTAATTCACCCCTCCACTTT.

This chain uses TRBV19 with TRBJ2-3; 9 bases line up with TRBD1. This CDR3 has 15 residues. The V gene's germline CDR1 is LNHDA and CDR2 SQIVND (reference sequence). The J segment lost 6 bases and the V segment lost 2 bases, leaving 6 bases of the junction unmatched. CDR3 DNA: TGTGCCAGTAGTATATGGACAGGGGCAACGGATACGCAGTATTTT. Protein product: CASSIWTGATDTQYF.